This TCR beta chain came from a study of blood T cell repertoires in COVID-19. Study summary: The samples span acute and convalescent COVID-19 from the United States, Italy and Spain. PBMCs, B-cell-depleted T cells, or T cells provided the cDNA or gDNA that made up the material.

Methods used by the authors: Amplified reference gene primers provided the basis for estimating nucleated cell counts. Libraries were prepared by immunoSEQ multiplex PCR; TCRdb keeps only in-frame clonotypes and omits some of them. V and J calls and clone size are given by that table; D and trimming were obtained from the DNA. The repertoire holds tens of thousands of clones, with 88% as singletons. The CDR3 extends over 13 amino acids. Trimming cost V 6 bases and J 3 bases; bases outside gene matches: 2. Looked up from germline, CDR1 is SQVTM and CDR2 is ANQGSEA. V usage is TRBV29-1 and J usage is TRBJ2-2; 9 bases line up with TRBD1. The receptor was isolated from a human donor in a cohort sampled during active COVID-19. Input material: peripheral blood. The DNA for the CDR3 is TGCAGCGTCGGGACAGGGTACACCGGGGAGCTGTTTTTT. Protein product: CSVGTGYTGELFF.